Included here is one T cell receptor (beta chain) sequence, with context. The data are from a study of T cell changes during pregnancy in multiple sclerosis. The CDR3 has 16 amino acids. Germline loops: CDR1 SGHDT, CDR2 YYEEEE. V was trimmed by 3 bases and J by 3 bases, leaving 19 bases between them. The repertoire was sequenced with immunoSEQ multiplex PCR; TCRdb's copy has only in-frame clones and lacks some. The profile shows about 20,000 clones, approximately 90% of them singletons. This clonotype was obtained from a female donor in good health, enrolled as a control in a pregnancy study. Material: CD8+ T cells from peripheral blood mononuclear cells, obtained after pregnancy. The chain uses TRBV5-6 and TRBJ2-7; D perhaps matches TRBD1 (5 bases). The CDR3 loop is CASSSSEGAPNYEQYF. The CDR3 coding sequence is TGTGCCAGCAGCTCCTCTGAAGGGGCACCGAACTACGAGCAGTACTTC.